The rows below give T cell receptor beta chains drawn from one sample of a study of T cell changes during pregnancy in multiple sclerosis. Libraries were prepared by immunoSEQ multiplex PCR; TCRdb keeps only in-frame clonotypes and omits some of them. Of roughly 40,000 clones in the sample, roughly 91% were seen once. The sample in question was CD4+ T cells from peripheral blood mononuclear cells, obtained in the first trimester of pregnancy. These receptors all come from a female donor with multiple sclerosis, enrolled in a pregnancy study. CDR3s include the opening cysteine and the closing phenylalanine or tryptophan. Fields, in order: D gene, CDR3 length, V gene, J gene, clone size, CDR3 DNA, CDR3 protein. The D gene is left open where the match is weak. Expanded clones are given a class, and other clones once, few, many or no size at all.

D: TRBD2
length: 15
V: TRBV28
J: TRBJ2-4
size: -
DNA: TGTGCCAGCAGTCGTCAGGGAGGGGAGGGGCGCATTCAGTACTTC
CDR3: CASSRQGGEGRIQYF

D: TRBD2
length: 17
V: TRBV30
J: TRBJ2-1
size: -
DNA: TGTGCCTGGAGTGTTTGGCCCGGGACTAGCGGGACCAATGAGCAGTTCTTC
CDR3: CAWSVWPGTSGTNEQFF

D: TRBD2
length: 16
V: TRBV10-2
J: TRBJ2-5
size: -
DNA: TGCGCCAGCAGTCCGCGGACTAGCGGGAACCAAGAGACCCAGTACTTC
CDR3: CASSPRTSGNQETQYF

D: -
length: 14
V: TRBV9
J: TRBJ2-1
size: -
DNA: TGTGCCAGCAGCCCCAATAGTAATCCTTCTGAGCAGTTCTTC
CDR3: CASSPNSNPSEQFF

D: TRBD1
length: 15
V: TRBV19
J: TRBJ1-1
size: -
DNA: TGTGCCAGTAGTAGTAGACAGGGAGCGGGCACTGAAGCTTTCTTT
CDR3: CASSSRQGAGTEAFF

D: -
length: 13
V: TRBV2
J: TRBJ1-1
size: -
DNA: TGTGCCAGCAGTGGCACCTGGCTCACTGAAGCTTTCTTT
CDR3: CASSGTWLTEAFF

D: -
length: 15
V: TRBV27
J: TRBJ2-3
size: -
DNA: TGTGCCAGCAGTTTAACAGGGTTGAGGGCAGATACGCAGTATTTT
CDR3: CASSLTGLRADTQYF

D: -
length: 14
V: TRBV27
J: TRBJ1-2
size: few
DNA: TGTGCCACTCGTCGGTCCGGAGGAGGCTATGGCTACACCTTC
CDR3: CATRRSGGGYGYTF

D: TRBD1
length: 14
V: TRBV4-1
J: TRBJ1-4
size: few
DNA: TGCGCCAGCAGCCAGGGACAGGGTAATGAAAAACTGTTTTTT
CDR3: CASSQGQGNEKLFF

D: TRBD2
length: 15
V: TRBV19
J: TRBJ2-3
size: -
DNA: TGTGCCAGTAGTACGCAAGCGGGAGTAGGAGATACGCAGTATTTT
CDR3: CASSTQAGVGDTQYF

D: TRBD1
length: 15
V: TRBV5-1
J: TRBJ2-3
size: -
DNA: TGCGCCAGCAGCTTACAGGGGGCGGGCACAGATACGCAGTATTTT
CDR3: CASSLQGAGTDTQYF

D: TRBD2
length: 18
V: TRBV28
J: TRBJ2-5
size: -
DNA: TGTGCCAGCAGTTTAATAGTTAGGCTAGCGGACCAACAAGAGACCCAGTACTTC
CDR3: CASSLIVRLADQQETQYF

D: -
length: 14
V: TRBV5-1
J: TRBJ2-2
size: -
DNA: TGCGCCAGCAGTAGCGACTATTTCACCGGGGAGCTGTTTTTT
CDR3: CASSSDYFTGELFF

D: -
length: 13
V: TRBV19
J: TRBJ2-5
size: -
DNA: TGTGCCAGTAGTAGGGACTCTCTGGAGACCCAGTACTTC
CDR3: CASSRDSLETQYF

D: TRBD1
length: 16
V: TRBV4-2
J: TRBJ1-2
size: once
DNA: TGTGCCAGCAGCCAAGATATAGGACAGGGGGCCGCCGCCTACACCTTC
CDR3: CASSQDIGQGAAAYTF

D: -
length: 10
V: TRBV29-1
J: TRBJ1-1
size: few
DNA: TGCAGCGTTCAATTAGTTGAAGCTTTCTTT
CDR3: CSVQLVEAFF

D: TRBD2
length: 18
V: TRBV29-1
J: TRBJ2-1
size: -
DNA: TGCAGCGTTAACCAGGTAGCGGGAGCCCCGAGCTCCTACAATGAGCAGTTCTTC
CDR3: CSVNQVAGAPSSYNEQFF

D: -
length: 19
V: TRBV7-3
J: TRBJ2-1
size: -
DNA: TGTGCCAGCAGCTTCCCGGGACTCAAATTGTTGCCCTCCTACAATGAGCAGTTCTTC
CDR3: CASSFPGLKLLPSYNEQFF

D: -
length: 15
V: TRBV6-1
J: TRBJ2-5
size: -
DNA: TGTGCCAGCAGTCTAGCGTGGAGGGGTGGAGAGACCCAGTACTTC
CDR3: CASSLAWRGGETQYF

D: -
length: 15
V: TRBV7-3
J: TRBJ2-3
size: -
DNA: TGTGCCAGCAGCTTAAGGGGGGTTGGCACAGATACGCAGTATTTT
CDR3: CASSLRGVGTDTQYF

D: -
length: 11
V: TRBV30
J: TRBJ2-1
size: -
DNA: TGTGCCTGGATGGATAGGAGTGAGCAGTTCTTC
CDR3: CAWMDRSEQFF

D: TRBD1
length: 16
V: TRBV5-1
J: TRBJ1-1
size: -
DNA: TGCGCCAGCAGCTTGGGGGACAGGACCTTGAACACTGAAGCTTTCTTT
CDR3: CASSLGDRTLNTEAFF

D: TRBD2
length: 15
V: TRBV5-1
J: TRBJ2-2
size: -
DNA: TGCGCCAGCAGCCAGGGACTAGCGGGGACCGGGGAGCTGTTTTTT
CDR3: CASSQGLAGTGELFF

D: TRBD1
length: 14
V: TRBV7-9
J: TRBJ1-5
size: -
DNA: TGTGCCAGCAGCCGCGGCCAGGGGGATCAGCCCCAGCATTTT
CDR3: CASSRGQGDQPQHF

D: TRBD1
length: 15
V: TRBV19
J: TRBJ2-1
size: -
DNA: TGTGCCAGTAGCCCACAGGGGCGCGTTTACAATGAGCAGTTCTTC
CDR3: CASSPQGRVYNEQFF

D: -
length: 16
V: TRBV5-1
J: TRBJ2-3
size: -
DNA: TGCGCCAGCAGCTTGGGTTGGAAGGGGGTCACAGATACGCAGTATTTT
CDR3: CASSLGWKGVTDTQYF

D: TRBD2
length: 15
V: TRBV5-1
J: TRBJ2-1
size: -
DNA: TGCGCCAGCTCCCCTAGCGGAAACTCCTACAATGAGCAGTTCTTC
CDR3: CASSPSGNSYNEQFF

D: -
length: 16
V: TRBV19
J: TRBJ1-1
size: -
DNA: TGTGCCAGTACCGACTGGCGGGGGGCCGCGAACACTGAAGCTTTCTTT
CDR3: CASTDWRGAANTEAFF

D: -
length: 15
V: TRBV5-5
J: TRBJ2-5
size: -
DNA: TGTGCCAGCAGCTTCGGCATAAGGGGGCAAGAGACCCAGTACTTC
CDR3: CASSFGIRGQETQYF